A single sample gave rise to the 20 T cell receptor beta chains below, sequenced in a study of spatial heterogeneity in lung cancer. Study-wide findings and caveats: Tumor mutation count correlated with how many alpha and beta TCRs expanded intratumorally.

As to time point: sample taken at primary tumor resection. TCRdb re-called the 5' RACE reads through MiXCR, storing one row per CDR3 protein. This table holds around 8,100 distinct CDR3 sequences, 13% to 15% found once. The antigens of these receptors remain unknown. Sequencing was performed on lung tumor tissue, taken at surgery. These receptor sequences come from a female donor with early-stage non-small cell lung cancer.

This clonotype is medium-sized (0.01 to 0.1%). For a library built for alpha chains, this beta chain is a stray read; little rests on its size. The chain joins TRBV12-3 or TRBV12-4 to TRBJ1-3, with 7 bases aligning to TRBD1. The CDR3 runs 16 residues. V dropped 5 bases and J dropped 0; count of bases not matched to a gene: 7. CDR3: CASSPPTGISGNTIYF. Written as DNA, the CDR3 is TGTGCCAGCAGTCCTCCGACAGGGATCTCTGGAAACACCATATATTTT.

By proportion, this clonotype is medium-sized. A library made for alpha chains picked up this beta chain off target, so its size means little. V is TRBV4-3 and J is TRBJ2-7, with D possibly being TRBD1 (5 bases). The CDR3 covers 15 residues. V lost 0 bases and J lost 2, with 11 bases in between. The germline V gene encodes CDR1 LGHNA and CDR2 YSLEER. CDR3 bases: TGCGCCAGCAGCCAAGATCCTTGGACACCCTACGAGCAGTACTTC. It encodes CASSQDPWTPYEQYF.

This clonotype is medium-sized (0.01 to 0.1%) by share. This beta chain was picked up by a library intended for alpha chains and is off target, so its count carries little meaning. J is TRBJ2-1 and V is TRBV2; TRBD2 is a possible D gene (6 bases). The CDR3 consists of 15 residues. Trimming shortened V by 3 bases and J by 6 bases, and 15 bases separated the two germline ends. Per germline, CDR1 SNHLY and CDR2 FYNNEI. The CDR3 DNA follows: TGTGCCAGCAGTGAGGTACTAGTGGGGGGCAATGAGCAGTTCTTC. Amino acid sequence: CASSEVLVGGNEQFF.

This clonotype is medium-sized (0.01 to 0.1%) by share. This beta chain is an unintended read in a library built for alpha chains; its size means little. This chain joins TRBV23-1 and TRBJ1-1; no clear D gene. Being an ORF, TRBV23-1 has a function that is uncertain. This CDR3 contains 12 residues. With 0 bases removed from V and 6 bases from J, the gap between germline ends came to 5 bases. CDR3 amino acids: CASSQSPAEAFF. Here the CDR3 DNA reads TGCGCCAGCAGTCAATCGCCCGCTGAAGCTTTCTTT.

In its sample, this clonotype ranks as medium-sized. This beta chain was picked up by a library intended for alpha chains and is off target, so its count carries little meaning. The rearrangement joins TRBV20-1 to TRBJ1-1; no clear D. Deletions cut 3 bases from V and 2 bases from J, with 10 bases between. Germline loops: CDR1 DFQATT, CDR2 SNEGSKA (reference sequence). The CDR3 runs to 13 residues. The CDR3 loop is CSASRQANTEAFF. CDR3 DNA sequence: TGCAGTGCTAGTAGGCAGGCTAACACTGAAGCTTTCTTT.

In the case of this clonotype: This beta chain is a stray sequence in a library constructed for alpha chains; its clone size is not meaningful. The chain uses TRBV5-6 and TRBJ2-7; D not certain. CDR1 and CDR2 from the germline V gene are SGHDT and YYEEEE. The CDR3 sequence is 11 residues long. V lost 0 bases and J 5 bases, leaving 3 bases between the germline ends. CDR3 coding DNA: TGTGCCAGCAGCTTGGACGACGAGCAGTACTTC. Encoded protein: CASSLDDEQYF.

Within the sample, this clonotype is medium-sized. This beta chain lies outside the target of a library built for alpha chains; its clone size means little. This rearrangement joins TRBV5-1 to TRBJ1-2; TRBD1 matches 7 bases. The CDR3 totals 12 residues. Trimming removed 3 bases from V and 5 bases from J; junction bases left unmatched: 1. Germline CDR1 is SGHRS and CDR2 is YFSETQ. CDR3 sequence reads: CASSWTGYGYTF. The CDR3 nucleotides are TGCGCCAGCAGCTGGACAGGTTATGGCTACACCTTC.

By its share, this clonotype is medium-sized. For a library built for alpha chains, this beta chain is a stray read; little rests on its size. The V call is TRBV9, the J call TRBJ1-6, with TRBD1 matching 8 bases. The CDR3 sequence is 16 residues long. V lost 4 bases to trimming and J lost 2 bases; unmatched junction nucleotides: 5. Germline loops: CDR1 SGDLS, CDR2 YYNGEE. Here the CDR3 reads CASSRQGMTYNSPLHF. Written as DNA, the CDR3 is TGTGCCAGCAGCCGACAGGGGATGACCTATAATTCACCCCTCCACTTT.

This clonotype was recorded many times. Little can be read into the size of this beta chain, an off-target read in a library designed for alpha chains. The rearrangement links TRBV6-2 or TRBV6-3 to TRBJ2-6; D perhaps matches TRBD2 (5 bases). Per germline, CDR1 MNHEY and CDR2 SVGEGT. V was trimmed by 6 bases and J by 3 bases, leaving 9 bases between them. CDR3 length: 14 amino acids. The CDR3 protein is CASRAEVGANVLTF. The DNA of the CDR3 is TGTGCCAGCAGAGCGGAGGTTGGGGCCAACGTCCTGACTTTC.

This clonotype was recorded at least ten times. Being off target in a library aimed at alpha chains, this beta chain has a size of little meaning. The chain links TRBV5-6 to TRBJ1-3; 7 nucleotides align to TRBD1. In germline, CDR1 is SGHDT, CDR2 YYEEEE. The CDR3 loop spans 16 amino acids. J was trimmed by 5 bases and V by 4 bases; bases with no gene match: 12. The chain's CDR3 is CASSVRRTGYRNTIYF. CDR3 coding DNA: TGTGCCAGCAGCGTTCGCCGGACAGGATATCGAAACACCATATATTTT.

This clonotype has a count of ten or more. This beta chain represents an off-target read in a library built for alpha chains; its size is of limited meaning. The rearrangement links TRBV12-3 or TRBV12-4 to TRBJ1-2, with D possibly matching TRBD1 (6 bases). The CDR3 loop spans 14 amino acids. Trimming took off 2 bases at V and 5 bases at J, with 12 bases between the two ends. The CDR3 reads CASSLIPGTYGYTF. CDR3 in DNA: TGTGCCAGCAGTTTAATTCCCGGGACATATGGCTACACCTTC.

This clonotype was seen ten or more times. With the library built for alpha chains, this beta chain is off target and its frequency is not meaningful. J is TRBJ2-1 and V is TRBV19; 8 bases match TRBD2. Unmatched junction bases numbered 8, after V lost 2 bases and J lost 5 bases. Germline V CDR1 and CDR2: LNHDA, SQIVND (reference sequence). The CDR3 contains 16 residues. CDR3 protein: CASSISMRGAHNEQFF. DNA for the CDR3: TGTGCCAGTAGTATAAGTATGCGGGGGGCCCACAATGAGCAGTTCTTC.

Of note for this clonotype: Since the library was made to target alpha chains, this beta chain is a stray read and its abundance is not meaningful. The chain links TRBV24-1 to TRBJ2-3; TRBD2 matches 11 bases. This CDR3 contains 14 residues. Germline lookup yields CDR1 KGHDR and CDR2 SFDVKD. J gave up 7 bases and V 6 bases, and 5 bases lay outside the gene matches. The CDR3 DNA sequence: TGTGCCACCAGTAGTAGCGGGAGGGCGCATACGCAGTATTTT. This translates into CATSSSGRAHTQYF.

This clonotype was counted at least ten times. A library prepared for alpha chains yielded this beta chain as an off-target read; its size is of little meaning. J is TRBJ2-3 and V is TRBV12-3 or TRBV12-4, with D perhaps TRBD1 (6 bases). The CDR3 is made up of 16 amino acids. V dropped 6 bases and J dropped 0 bases, with 16 bases sitting between them. The CDR3 sequence: CASSLTGRSSTDTQYF. CDR3 bases: TGTGCCAGCAGCCTTACAGGGAGATCTAGCACAGATACGCAGTATTTT.

As to this clonotype: This beta chain is a stray sequence in a library constructed for alpha chains; its clone size is not meaningful. The CDR3 region is CASKARDREPYEQYF. DNA for the CDR3: TGTGCCAGCAAAGCCCGGGACAGGGAGCCCTACGAGCAGTACTTC. The V gene is TRBV6-5, the J gene TRBJ2-7; 9 bases map to TRBD1. Germline loops: CDR1 MNHEY, CDR2 SVGAGI. The ends lost 7 bases at V and 2 bases at J; junction bases unmatched: 9. CDR3 length: 15 amino acids.

This clonotype was recorded at least ten times. This beta chain is an off-target read within a library intended for alpha chains, so its frequency means little. The chain recombines TRBV7-8 with TRBJ2-5, with D perhaps matching TRBD2 (7 bases). The germline V gene encodes CDR1 SGHVS and CDR2 FQNEAQ. V was clipped by 3 bases and J by 0 bases, with 17 bases between them. The CDR3 contains 17 residues. CDR3: CASSLSPGGGHQETQYF. DNA of the CDR3: TGTGCCAGCAGCTTGAGCCCCGGCGGGGGCCACCAAGAGACCCAGTACTTC.

As concerns this clonotype: This beta chain slipped into a library made for alpha chains as a stray read, so its size is not meaningful. This chain joins TRBV4-1 and TRBJ1-4; D is undetermined. This CDR3 region has 15 residues. Germline CDR1 reads MGHRA; CDR2 reads YSYEKL. Trimming took 1 base from V and 7 from J, leaving 13 bases between them. The CDR3 DNA reads as TGCGCCAGCAGCCAAGCGATACTCCTTCCTGAAAAACTGTTTTTT. It yields the protein CASSQAILLPEKLFF.

This clonotype is termed medium-sized (0.01 to 0.1%). This beta chain appears as a stray read in a library generated for alpha chains; its size is not informative. This chain joins TRBV4-3 and TRBJ2-3; possible D gene TRBD1, 7 bases. CDR3 length: 17 amino acids. Trimming pared 0 bases from V and 6 bases from J, leaving 19 bases between. Germline V gives CDR1 LGHNA, CDR2 YSLEER. The CDR3 sequence: CASSQDSVLEGADTQYF. In nucleotides, the CDR3 is TGCGCCAGCAGCCAAGATAGCGTCCTGGAGGGGGCGGATACGCAGTATTTT.

This clonotype is labeled as medium-sized. For a library built for alpha chains, this beta chain is a stray read; little rests on its size. The V call is TRBV11-3, the J call TRBJ2-1; possible D gene TRBD2, 6 bases. This CDR3 has 13 amino acids. Trimming pared 1 base from V and 7 bases from J, leaving 8 bases between. Germline V lookup: CDR1 SGHNT, CDR2 YENEEA. The CDR3 loop is CASSLGRGNEQFF. DNA for the CDR3: TGTGCCAGCAGCTTAGGTCGGGGGAATGAGCAGTTCTTC.

This clonotype appeared many times. Found in a library prepared for alpha chains, this beta chain is an off-target read, and its abundance has little meaning. The chain uses TRBV7-9 and TRBJ2-7; TRBD2 aligns across 7 bases. The CDR3 consists of 15 residues. V shed 5 bases and J 2 bases; nucleotides not matched to a gene: 9. Germline CDR1 and CDR2: SEHNR and FQNEAQ (reference sequence). CDR3 coding DNA: TGTGCCAGCAGCCCCGGAGAGGGGACTACCTACGAGCAGTACTTC. It is translated as CASSPGEGTTYEQYF.